A single sample is the source of the 6 T cell receptor beta chains below, sequenced in a study of T cell responses to AZD1222 COVID-19 vaccine. TCRdb's copy holds only in-frame clones and misses some; the assay was immunoSEQ multiplex PCR. The data show more than 85,000 clones, around nine tenths seen once. The sequenced sample was peripheral blood, obtained on day 0 of AZD1222 vaccination. The source of these receptors is an adult in good health.

Note on this clone: The same CDR3 can be traced to other DNA sequences in this sample. The rearrangement joins TRBV18 to TRBJ1-6, with 7 bases aligning to TRBD1. V shed 2 bases, J shed 10 bases, and the junction held 2 bases outside the gene matches. This CDR3 region has 13 residues. Germline V gives CDR1 KGHSH, CDR2 LQKENI. The CDR3 bases are TGTGCCAGCTCACCAGACAGGGACTCACCCCTCCACTTT. This gives the protein CASSPDRDSPLHF.

This chain uses TRBV2 with TRBJ1-5; 9 nucleotides match TRBD1. Germline lookup yields CDR1 SNHLY and CDR2 FYNNEI. J was trimmed by 9 bases and V by 5 bases; bases with no gene match: 8. This CDR3 contains 14 residues. This CDR3 is CASSTDRGLAPQHF. Written as DNA, the CDR3 is TGTGCCAGCAGTACGGACAGGGGCCTTGCGCCCCAGCATTTT.

V usage is TRBV19 and J usage is TRBJ1-1, with D unresolved. This CDR3 spans 13 amino acids. CDR1 LNHDA and CDR2 SQIVND come from the germline V gene (reference sequence). V lost 8 bases, J lost 6 bases, and 16 bases lay in between. The CDR3 protein is CASAEMLTPEAFF. As DNA, the CDR3 is TGTGCCAGTGCAGAAATGCTGACACCTGAAGCTTTCTTT.

This clone appeared a single time. This chain uses TRBV6-4 with TRBJ1-2; TRBD1 agrees at 11 bases. The CDR3 loop spans 14 amino acids. V shed 6 bases, J shed 4 bases, and the junction held 4 bases outside the gene matches. The germline V gene has CDR1 MRHNA and CDR2 SNTAGT. CDR3 in DNA: TGTGCCAGCAGCAGGACAGGGGGCGGCTATGGCTACACCTTC. Its translation: CASSRTGGGYGYTF.

The V and J genes are TRBV5-6 and TRBJ1-5, with a tentative D call TRBD1 (5 bases). This CDR3 has 16 residues. Trimming left V 2 bases short and J 2 bases short, with 14 bases between. Germline V gene data show CDR1 as SGHDT and CDR2 as YYEEEE. The CDR3 coding sequence is TGTGCCAGCAGCTTATTGGGGCAGGGTGGCAATCAGCCCCAGCATTTT. Amino acids: CASSLLGQGGNQPQHF.

J is TRBJ1-5 and V is TRBV18; 8 nucleotides line up with TRBD1. The CDR3 length is 17 residues. The trim removed 2 bases at V and 2 bases at J, leaving 8 bases unmatched. CDR1 and CDR2 from the germline V gene are KGHSH and LQKENI. The CDR3 spells CASSPDLQGDGNQPQHF. The CDR3 DNA reads as TGTGCCAGCTCACCAGACCTACAGGGGGACGGCAATCAGCCCCAGCATTTT.